These 15 T cell receptor beta chains were sequenced from one sample in a study of blood T cell repertoires in COVID-19. Some clones are missing from TCRdb's copy, which holds only in-frame ones; the method was immunoSEQ multiplex PCR. The table lists approximately 110,000 clones, 92% of them singletons. The sequenced sample consisted of peripheral blood. The receptors come from a man between 45 and 60 years old with COVID-19, enrolled during active disease.

The chain links TRBV4-2 to TRBJ2-3; 7 bases are a match to TRBD2. From germline, CDR1 is LGHNA and CDR2 YNFKEQ. There are 16 residues in the CDR3. V was pared by 4 bases and J by 2 bases, with 9 bases of the junction left unmatched. Here the CDR3 DNA reads TGTGCCAGCAGCCCCCGAAGCGGGGCGGACACAGATACGCAGTATTTT. Its translation is CASSPRSGADTDTQYF.

This chain uses TRBV11-1 with TRBJ2-3; D gene uncertain. This CDR3 is 15 amino acids long. V dropped 0 bases and J dropped 0 bases, with 7 bases sitting between them. The germline gives CDR1 SGHAT, CDR2 FQDESV (reference sequence). The CDR3 here is CASSLAAASTDTQYF. DNA of the CDR3: TGTGCCAGCAGCTTAGCGGCGGCTAGCACAGATACGCAGTATTTT.

CDR3 amino acids: CASSPRLADPYEQYF. CDR3 sequence (DNA): TGTGCCAGCAGCCCGCGACTAGCGGACCCCTACGAGCAGTACTTC. The chain uses TRBV7-2 and TRBJ2-7; 9 positions agree with TRBD2. The germline V gene has CDR1 SGHTA and CDR2 FQGNSA. This CDR3 has 15 residues. The V and J ends lost 5 bases and 2 bases, in that order; junction bases with no gene match: 7. The full variable domain, completed using reference TRBV7-2 and TRBJ2-7, is GAGVSQSPSNKVTEKGKDVELRCDPISGHTALYWYRQSLGQGLEFLIYFQGNSAPDKSGLPSDRFSAERTGGSVSTLTIQRTQQEDSAVYLCASSPRLADPYEQYFGPGTRLTVT.

J is TRBJ2-5 and V is TRBV10-3; no reliable D call. V was shortened by 11 bases and J by 5 bases, with 18 bases between the two germline ends. CDR1 ENHRY and CDR2 SYGVKD come from the germline V gene. The CDR3 covers 13 residues. As DNA, the CDR3 is TGTGCCTCCTCCGACCCTCGAGCGGAGACCCAGTACTTC. Translation gives CASSDPRAETQYF.

The chain has TRBV18 and TRBJ2-2; 9 bases match TRBD2. CDR3 length: 17 amino acids. Per the germline V gene, CDR1 is KGHSH and CDR2 is LQKENI. After removal of 3 bases from V and 4 bases from J, the junction contained 9 bases not matched to a gene. DNA of the CDR3: TGTGCCAGCTCACCTCTGGACCTAGCGGGGCTCACCGGGGAGCTGTTTTTT. As protein: CASSPLDLAGLTGELFF.

This clone has a single count. The chain carries TRBV7-8 and TRBJ2-1; 9 bases are shared with TRBD1. The germline CDR1 and CDR2 sequences are SGHVS and FQNEAQ. The CDR3 consists of 13 residues. Trimming cost V 5 bases and J 7 bases; bases outside gene matches: 3. The CDR3 here is CASSPDRGNEQFF. In DNA, the CDR3 is TGTGCCAGCAGCCCCGACAGGGGGAATGAGCAGTTCTTC. Drawing the rest from reference TRBV7-8 and TRBJ2-1, the complete variable domain is GAGVSQSPRYKVAKRGQDVALRCDPISGHVSLFWYQQALGQGPEFLTYFQNEAQLDKSGLPSDRFFAERPEGSVSTLKIQRTQQEDSAVYLCASSPDRGNEQFFGPGTRLTVL.

The chain carries TRBV10-3 and TRBJ2-5, with TRBD2 identical over 10 bases. Germline CDR1 ENHRY, CDR2 SYGVKD. The CDR3 is 15 amino acids. V lost 2 bases to trimming and J lost 2 bases; unmatched junction nucleotides: 2. The CDR3 loop is CAISELAGVQETQYF. The CDR3 DNA sequence: TGTGCCATCAGTGAGCTAGCGGGAGTTCAAGAGACCCAGTACTTC.

V is TRBV7-9 and J is TRBJ1-2; 7 bases are a match to TRBD1. In germline, CDR1 is SEHNR, CDR2 FQNEAQ (reference sequence). The CDR3 contains 13 residues. V was pared by 5 bases and J by 4 bases, with 4 bases of the junction left unmatched. In DNA form, the CDR3 reads TGTGCCAGCAGCCAAGGGGGCGGCTATGGCTACACCTTC. It codes for CASSQGGGYGYTF.

The chain is built from TRBV7-2 and TRBJ2-4, with 14 bases aligning to TRBD2. V trimming: 4 bases; J trimming: 6 bases; junction bases outside the gene matches: 5. Germline CDR1 reads SGHTA; CDR2 reads FQGNSA. CDR3 size: 16 residues. The CDR3 sequence is CASSSGLAGDGNIQYF. The CDR3 region has the DNA TGTGCCAGCAGCTCGGGACTAGCGGGAGACGGAAACATTCAGTACTTC.

This sequence joins TRBV19 and TRBJ2-1; TRBD1 matches 12 bases. This CDR3 contains 15 residues. Losses at the gene ends were 10 bases for V and 6 bases for J; bases not matched to a gene: 10. Per the germline V gene, CDR1 is LNHDA and CDR2 is SQIVND (reference sequence). CDR3 DNA sequence: TGTGCCACCGCCCAGTCGGGACAGGGGGCCAATGAGCAGTTCTTC. Protein product: CATAQSGQGANEQFF. Complete variable domain (other parts from reference TRBV19 and TRBJ2-1): DGGITQSPKYLFRKEGQNVTLSCEQNLNHDAMYWYRQDPGQGLRLIYYSQIVNDFQKGDIAEGYSVSREKKESFPLTVTSAQKNPTAFYLCATAQSGQGANEQFFGPGTRLTVL.

This rearrangement joins TRBV16 to TRBJ1-1; TRBD1 is a possible D gene (6 bases). V was trimmed by 4 bases and J by 0 bases, leaving 6 bases between them. Germline CDR1 and CDR2: KGHSY and FQNENV. The CDR3 totals 13 residues. In DNA form, the CDR3 reads TGTGCCAGCAGCCGGGACATGAACACTGAAGCTTTCTTT. Translation gives CASSRDMNTEAFF.

V gene TRBV28 combines with J gene TRBJ2-7, with 13 positions matching TRBD2. The CDR3 has 18 amino acids. The V and J ends lost 5 bases and 6 bases, in that order; junction bases with no gene match: 16. The germline V gene encodes CDR1 MDHEN and CDR2 SYDVKM. CDR3 amino acids: CASSPTPWTSGSLSEQYV. Here the CDR3 DNA reads TGTGCCAGCAGTCCCACCCCCTGGACTAGCGGGAGTTTGTCCGAGCAGTACGTC.

The chain recombines TRBV6-5 with TRBJ1-1, with D perhaps TRBD1 (5 bases). V was trimmed by 8 bases and J by 4 bases, leaving 8 bases between them. The CDR3 loop spans 11 amino acids. The germline V gene encodes CDR1 MNHEY and CDR2 SVGAGI. Here the CDR3 DNA reads TGTGCCAGCGCTCAGGGCACTGAAGCTTTCTTT. It codes for CASAQGTEAFF.

The rearrangement links TRBV11-2 to TRBJ1-4, with 9 bases matching TRBD1. The CDR3 loop spans 15 amino acids. The germline CDR1 and CDR2 sequences are SGHAT and FQNNGV. The junction had 6 bases not matched to a gene; V was cut back by 5 bases and J by 5 bases. CDR3 loop: CASSTGQGRNEKLFF. For the CDR3, the DNA is TGTGCCAGCAGCACCGGACAGGGGAGAAATGAAAAACTGTTTTTT.

V is TRBV6-1 and J is TRBJ2-3; 8 bases agree with TRBD2. The trim removed 4 bases at V and 0 bases at J, leaving 9 bases unmatched. The germline V gene has CDR1 MNHNS and CDR2 SASEGT. CDR3 length: 17 amino acids. This CDR3 reads CASSVPSGSFSTDTQYF. The CDR3 region has the DNA TGTGCCAGCAGTGTCCCTAGCGGGTCCTTTAGCACAGATACGCAGTATTTT.